This T cell receptor beta chain emerged from a study of blood T cells in healthy people across ages. Findings of the study overall: A strong correlation between TCR beta diversity and naive T cell percentage was seen.

With respect to this clonotype: What it binds is unknown.

Through a sample-barcoded 5' primer and a J-beta primer mix, a second PCR was run for about 6 to 12 cycles. Unique molecular identifiers of 12 random nucleotides labeled each cDNA. TCRdb passed the 5' RACE reads through MiXCR, listing each CDR3 protein once. This table has about 1.8 million distinct CDR3 sequences, 40% to 55% appearing once. The CDR3 totals 11 residues. Per the germline V gene, CDR1 is PRHDT and CDR2 is FYEKMQ (reference sequence). Trimming took 5 bases from V and 11 from J, leaving 12 bases between them. Sequenced input: blood. This clonotype was sampled from a woman between 40 and 55 years old in good health. The rearrangement joins TRBV13 to TRBJ1-1; D remains unclear. Here the CDR3 reads CASSQPKGAFF. CDR3 DNA sequence: TGTGCCAGCAGCCAGCCCAAAGGGGCTTTCTTT.